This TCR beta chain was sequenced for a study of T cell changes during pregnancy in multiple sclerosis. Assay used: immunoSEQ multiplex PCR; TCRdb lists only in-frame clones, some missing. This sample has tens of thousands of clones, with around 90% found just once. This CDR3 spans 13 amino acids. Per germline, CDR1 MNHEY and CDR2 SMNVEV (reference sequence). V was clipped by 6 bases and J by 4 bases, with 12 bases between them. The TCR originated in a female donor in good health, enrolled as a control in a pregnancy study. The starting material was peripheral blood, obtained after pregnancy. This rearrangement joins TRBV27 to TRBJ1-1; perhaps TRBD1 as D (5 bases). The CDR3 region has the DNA TGTGCCAGCAGACTTGGGGGGGGCACTGAAGCTTTCTTT. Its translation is CASRLGGGTEAFF.